This T cell receptor (beta chain) was profiled in a study of control samples from healthy donors and cancer patients. V was cut by 4 bases and J by 6 bases, with 15 bases left in between. The germline gives CDR1 SGHDT, CDR2 YYEEEE. The CDR3 is 14 residues long. Clones were read by immunoSEQ multiplex PCR, and TCRdb kept only the in-frame ones, dropping some. The specimen's table records fewer than 200,000 clones. This receptor was identified in a woman in her twenties or thirties in good health. The rearrangement joins TRBV5-6 to TRBJ2-3; D perhaps matches TRBD1 (6 bases). Sequencing was done on a sample of blood. CDR3 region: CASSNRPRGDTQYF. CDR3 in DNA: TGTGCCAGCAGCAATCGGCCAAGGGGGGATACGCAGTATTTT.